This TCR beta chain was retrieved from a study of blood T cells in healthy people across ages. A sample-barcoded 5' primer and a J-beta primer mix were used in a second PCR of roughly 6 to 11 cycles. TCRdb itself ran the 5' RACE reads through MiXCR, one entry per CDR3 protein. Here the sample spans 600,000 to 1,000,000 distinct CDR3 sequences, 25% being singletons. Trimming took off 5 bases at V and 3 bases at J, with 14 bases between the two ends. The CDR3 loop spans 14 amino acids. CDR1 and CDR2 (germline): MNHEY, SMNVEV (reference sequence). These same data were also listed under a study on T cells of mothers and their children. Per that study: Reads recorded for TCR beta CDR3 numbered over 9 million per mother and some 3.3 million per child.

The V gene is TRBV27, the J gene TRBJ2-7; D is unclear. The sample taken for sequencing was blood. The clonotype originates from a boy aged 5 to 17 in good health. The CDR3: CASSPAPPNYEQYF. CDR3 bases: TGTGCCAGCAGTCCGGCCCCCCCGAACTACGAGCAGTACTTC.